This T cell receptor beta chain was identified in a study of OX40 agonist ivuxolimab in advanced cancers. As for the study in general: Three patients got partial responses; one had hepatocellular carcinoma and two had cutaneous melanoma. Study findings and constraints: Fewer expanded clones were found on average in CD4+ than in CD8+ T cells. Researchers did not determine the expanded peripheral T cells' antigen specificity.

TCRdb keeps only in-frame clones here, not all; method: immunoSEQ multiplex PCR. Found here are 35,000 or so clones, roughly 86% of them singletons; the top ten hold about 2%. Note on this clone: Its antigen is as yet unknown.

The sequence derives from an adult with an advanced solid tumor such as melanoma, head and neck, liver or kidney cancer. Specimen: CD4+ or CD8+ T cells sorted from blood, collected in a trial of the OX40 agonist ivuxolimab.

As DNA, the CDR3 is TGTGCCAGCAGCTTGGGGCTGTGGGGCTACGAGCAGTACTTC. It specifies CASSLGLWGYEQYF. This chain uses TRBV7-2 with TRBJ2-7; tentatively, D is TRBD1 (5 bases). The V end lost 3 bases, the J end lost 3 bases, and 12 bases lay between the germline ends. Germline values: CDR1 SGHTA, CDR2 FQGNSA. The CDR3 has 14 residues.